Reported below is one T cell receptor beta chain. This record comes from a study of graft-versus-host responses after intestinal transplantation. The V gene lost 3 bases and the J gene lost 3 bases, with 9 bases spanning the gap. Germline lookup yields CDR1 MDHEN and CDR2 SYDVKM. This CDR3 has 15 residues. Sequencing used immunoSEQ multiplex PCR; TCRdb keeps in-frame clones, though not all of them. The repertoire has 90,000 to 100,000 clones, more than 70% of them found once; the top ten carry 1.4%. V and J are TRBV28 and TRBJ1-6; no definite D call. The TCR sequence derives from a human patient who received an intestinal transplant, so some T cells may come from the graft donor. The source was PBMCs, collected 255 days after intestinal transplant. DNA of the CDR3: TGTGCCAGCAGTTTTAGGTCCGACTATAATTCACCCCTCCACTTT. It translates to CASSFRSDYNSPLHF.